This section outlines one T cell receptor (beta chain) sequence together with its context. Its antigen is not known. The data stem from a study of breast tumors, draining lymph nodes, adjacent tissues. Study-wide results and caveats: Luminal-like breast cancer showed significantly higher tumor–nontumor repertoire similarity than basal-like. Tumors had less TCR diversity than lymph nodes, more than nontumor tissue.

TCRdb re-analysed the multiplex PCR reads in MiXCR, keeping a single row per CDR3 protein. The data contain around 150,000 distinct CDR3 sequences, over 25% of them singletons. Germline V lookup: CDR1 LNHNV, CDR2 YYDKDF (reference sequence). Trimming took 3 bases from V and 3 from J; bases not matched to a gene: 4. The CDR3 runs 14 residues. The lymph nodes were axillary draining lymph nodes from breast cancer patients. The V call is TRBV15, the J call TRBJ1-1, with TRBD1 identical over 7 bases. This receptor was identified in a female donor with breast cancer. Some clones in this sample may be carry-over from other donors' samples. Sequencing input: axillary lymph node tissue. The CDR3 region has the DNA TGTGCCACCAGCAGTCACAGGGGAGACACTGAAGCTTTCTTT. Its protein is CATSSHRGDTEAFF.